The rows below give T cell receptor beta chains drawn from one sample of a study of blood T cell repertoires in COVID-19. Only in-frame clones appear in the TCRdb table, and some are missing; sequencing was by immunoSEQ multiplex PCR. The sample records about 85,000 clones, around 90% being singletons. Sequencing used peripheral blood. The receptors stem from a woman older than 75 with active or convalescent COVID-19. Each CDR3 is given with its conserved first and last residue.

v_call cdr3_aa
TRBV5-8 CASSLVRQGASYNEQFF
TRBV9 CASRGQGYGYTF
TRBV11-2 CASSARLAGQETQYF
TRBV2 CASSEAGTGYSPLHF
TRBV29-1 CSVGDRGGRYGYTF
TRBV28 CASSSPTGGSYEQYF
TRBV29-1 CSVPPGQGQVTEAFF
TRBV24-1 CATSDPLAGENNEQFF
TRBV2 CASSESFNGAQPQHF
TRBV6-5 CASSYSRGGSTDTQYF
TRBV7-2 CASSLSDEQFF
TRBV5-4 CASSHGTGYEQYF
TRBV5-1 CATTPEIGYGYTF
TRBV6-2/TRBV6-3 CASSYSRETQYF
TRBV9 CASSSPPDSTSPLHF
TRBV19 CATADREVLGYTF
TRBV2 CASSVKGANTEAFF
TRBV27 CASRLAGRAYEQYF
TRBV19 CATLAGGYNEQFF
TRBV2 CASRRVRDRDLETQYF
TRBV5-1 CASSLEVGGPREQYF
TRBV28 CASSRDSNQPQHF
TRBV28 CASSLGFGMNTIYF
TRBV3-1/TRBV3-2 CASSSTTWGANVLTF